This TCR beta chain was profiled in a study of blood T cells in healthy people across ages. Study-wide results and caveats: Roughly linear age-related decline in beta diversity appeared, significant by age around 42.

This clonotype came up many times. The antigen is unknown. All donors came from Russia, were Caucasian and healthy, and spanned ages roughly 6 to 100. No fewer than 7 million PBMCs went into each sample. Sample-barcoded 5' priming and a J-beta primer mix drove a second PCR of about 7 to 12 cycles. All samples gave at least 2.5 million CDR3-containing paired-end reads. TCRdb analysed the 5' RACE reads with MiXCR anew, one entry per CDR3 protein. The sample shows roughly 1,300,000 distinct CDR3 sequences, 59% of them seen only once. V was cut by 6 bases and J by 4 bases, with 7 bases left in between. Germline CDR1 is MNHEY and CDR2 is SVGEGT. The CDR3 runs 11 residues.

This TCR came from a man younger than 30 in good health. Sequencing was done on a sample of blood. V usage is TRBV6-2 or TRBV6-3 and J usage is TRBJ2-7; D is undetermined. The CDR3 DNA sequence: TGTGCCAGCAGCCCATATTACGAGCAGTACTTC. Protein: CASSPYYEQYF.